The 29 T cell receptor beta chains below come from one sample, sequenced in a study of T cell responses to AZD1222 COVID-19 vaccine. Only in-frame clones appear in the TCRdb table, and some are missing; sequencing was by immunoSEQ multiplex PCR. The sample records some 120,000 clones, just over 85% being singletons. The sequencing used peripheral blood, collected on day 0 of MenACWY control vaccination. All receptors derive from an adult in good health.

The chain uses TRBV7-9 and TRBJ2-7, with 12 bases matching TRBD2. Germline CDR1 SEHNR, CDR2 FQNEAQ (reference sequence). This CDR3 has 16 amino acids. Unmatched junction bases numbered 6, after V lost 5 bases and J lost 1 base. The CDR3 spells CASSPLLAGGSYEQYF. Here the CDR3 DNA reads TGTGCCAGCAGCCCGCTACTAGCGGGGGGTTCCTACGAGCAGTACTTC.

The chain carries TRBV1 and TRBJ2-5; no DNA check was done on the table's D call, TRBD2. TRBV1 is an annotated pseudogene. The CDR3 sequence is 15 residues long. Here the CDR3 DNA reads TGCACCAGCAGCCAAGATCCCACGCGAGTTACGACCCAGTACTTC. Protein: CTSSQDPTRVTTQYF.

CDR3 in amino acids: CASSETGTAFYEQYF. Here the CDR3 DNA reads TGTGCCAGTAGTGAGACCGGGACAGCTTTTTACGAGCAGTACTTC. V gene TRBV19 combines with J gene TRBJ2-7, with 7 bases that match TRBD1. Germline lookup yields CDR1 LNHDA and CDR2 SQIVND (reference sequence). Trimming cost V 5 bases and J 4 bases; bases outside gene matches: 11. The length of the CDR3 is 15 residues.

In its sample, this clone was seen once. This rearrangement joins TRBV7-9 to TRBJ1-6; the D gene is possibly TRBD1 (6 bases). The CDR3 is made up of 16 amino acids. From germline, CDR1 is SEHNR and CDR2 FQNEAQ (reference sequence). V lost 1 base and J lost 4, with 11 bases in between. The CDR3 reads CASSLGRTDYNSPLHF. In DNA, the CDR3 is TGTGCCAGCAGCTTAGGCAGGACAGATTATAATTCACCCCTCCACTTT.

The chain uses TRBV28 and TRBJ1-5, with no clear D. CDR3 length equals 12 residues. Germline V CDR1 and CDR2: MDHEN, SYDVKM. The V end lost 10 bases, the J end lost 9 bases, and 16 bases lay between the germline ends. The CDR3 reads CANVGGPGPQHF. CDR3 sequence (DNA): TGTGCCAACGTGGGCGGCCCGGGGCCCCAGCATTTT.

This clone was counted between two and nine times. V is TRBV28 and J is TRBJ1-1, with 10 positions matching TRBD1. Germline V lookup: CDR1 MDHEN, CDR2 SYDVKM. V shed 4 bases and J 2 bases; nucleotides not matched to a gene: 7. CDR3 size: 16 residues. CDR3 coding DNA: TGTGCCAGCAGTTCCCCCGGGACAGGGGCTAACACTGAAGCTTTCTTT. Translated, it gives CASSSPGTGANTEAFF.

This chain connects TRBV10-1 to TRBJ2-3; 8 bases line up with TRBD1. CDR3 length equals 18 residues. In germline, CDR1 is WNHNN, CDR2 SYGVQD (reference sequence). V lost 4 bases to trimming and J lost 3 bases; unmatched junction nucleotides: 15. The CDR3, as DNA: TGCGCCAGCAGTGTGGAGACAGGGGTTCCGGGGACAACAGATACGCAGTATTTT. Translating it yields CASSVETGVPGTTDTQYF.

This clone was seen once. The V call is TRBV19, the J call TRBJ2-3; either TRBD1 or TRBD2 may fit D (5 bases each). V shed 9 bases and J shed 5 bases, with 24 bases lying between them. The CDR3 sequence is 16 residues long. Germline lookup yields CDR1 LNHDA and CDR2 SQIVND (reference sequence). CDR3 sequence: CASRGPGTPRGDTQYF. The CDR3 DNA follows: TGTGCCAGCCGCGGTCCGGGGACGCCACGGGGAGATACGCAGTATTTT.

In this sample, this clone turned up a few times. This sequence joins TRBV28 and TRBJ1-5; no clear D. CDR3 length equals 13 residues. Trimming pared 2 bases from V and 7 bases from J, leaving 9 bases between. CDR1 is MDHEN and CDR2 is SYDVKM in the germline V gene. DNA for the CDR3: TGTGCCAGCAGTTTAGTCCCGAAACAGCCCCAGCATTTT. Protein sequence: CASSLVPKQPQHF. The complete variable domain, with remaining parts taken from reference TRBV28 and TRBJ1-5, reads DVKVTQSSRYLVKRTGEKVFLECVQDMDHENMFWYRQDPGLGLRLIYFSYDVKMKEKGDIPEGYSVSREKKERFSLILESASTNQTSMYLCASSLVPKQPQHFGDGTRLSIL.

The chain carries TRBV5-1 and TRBJ2-2; the D gene is possibly TRBD2 (6 bases). The CDR3 has 16 amino acids. V lost 10 bases and J lost 0, with 19 bases in between. CDR1 and CDR2 (germline): SGHRS, YFSETQ. DNA for the CDR3: TGCGCCTCTAGTCCGGGAGTGATGACGAACACCGGGGAGCTGTTTTTT. Amino acids: CASSPGVMTNTGELFF.

The gene calls are TRBV6-1 and TRBJ2-3, with a tentative D call TRBD1 (6 bases). The V end was cut by 3 bases, the J end by 2 bases, with 15 bases between. The CDR3 is 16 amino acids. The germline gives CDR1 MNHNS, CDR2 SASEGT. CDR3 amino acids: CASSERRRGLTDTQYF. Here the CDR3 DNA reads TGTGCCAGCAGTGAGCGACGCAGGGGCCTCACAGATACGCAGTATTTT.

The chain is built from TRBV27 and TRBJ1-2; 9 bases map to TRBD1. Germline CDR1 MNHEY, CDR2 SMNVEV (reference sequence). This CDR3 contains 14 residues. Trimming at V came to 6 bases and at J to 4 bases, leaving 6 bases not matched to a gene. The CDR3 sequence: CASRTQGAGYGYTF. The CDR3 DNA follows: TGTGCCAGCAGGACACAGGGGGCGGGCTATGGCTACACCTTC.

This chain joins TRBV25-1 and TRBJ2-1; 14 nucleotides agree with TRBD2. J lost 4 bases, V lost 4 bases, and 6 bases had no gene match. The CDR3 has 17 amino acids. The germline CDR1 and CDR2 sequences are MGHDK and SYGVNS. CDR3 nucleotides: TGTGCCAGCAGTGCCAGACTAGCGGGAGGGCGGTACAATGAGCAGTTCTTC. Translated, it gives CASSARLAGGRYNEQFF.

This clone was counted once. V gene TRBV2 combines with J gene TRBJ2-5, with 8 bases identical to TRBD1. Germline V gives CDR1 SNHLY, CDR2 FYNNEI. The CDR3 extends over 13 amino acids. Germline trimming cut 6 bases from V and 3 bases from J; bases unmatched to any gene: 3. The CDR3 reads CASSEGQEETQYF. For the CDR3, the DNA is TGTGCCAGCAGCGAGGGACAGGAAGAGACCCAGTACTTC.

The V call is TRBV19, the J call TRBJ2-7; perhaps TRBD2 as D (6 bases). Germline lookup yields CDR1 LNHDA and CDR2 SQIVND (reference sequence). Trimming cost V 5 bases and J 4 bases, with 12 bases left between them. This CDR3 contains 13 residues. The CDR3 protein is CASSPGTFYEQYF. The CDR3 nucleotides read TGTGCCAGTAGTCCCGGGACTTTTTACGAGCAGTACTTC. Looking up the rest from reference TRBV19 and TRBJ2-7 gives the full variable domain: DGGITQSPKYLFRKEGQNVTLSCEQNLNHDAMYWYRQDPGQGLRLIYYSQIVNDFQKGDIAEGYSVSREKKESFPLTVTSAQKNPTAFYLCASSPGTFYEQYFGPGTRLTVT.

The chain carries TRBV28 and TRBJ2-7; 8 bases are a match to TRBD1. Trimming cost V 2 bases and J 2 bases; bases outside gene matches: 32. Germline assignment: CDR1 MDHEN and CDR2 SYDVKM. This CDR3 spans 24 amino acids. The CDR3 sequence: CASSLGTGIPRPLTKEVDAYEQYF. CDR3 sequence (DNA): TGTGCCAGCAGTTTAGGGACAGGAATCCCAAGGCCTCTAACTAAGGAGGTAGACGCCTACGAGCAGTACTTC.

In this sample, this clone turned up once. V gene TRBV27 combines with J gene TRBJ2-7, with 7 positions matching TRBD2. This CDR3 region has 18 residues. The V gene's germline CDR1 is MNHEY and CDR2 SMNVEV (reference sequence). V lost 0 bases and J lost 3; bases outside the gene matches: 14. CDR3 bases: TGTGCCAGCAGTTTATCTACCGGGGGACTACCGAATCACTACGAGCAGTACTTC. It translates to CASSLSTGGLPNHYEQYF.

The chain recombines TRBV6-4 with TRBJ2-1; D is unclear. V dropped 4 bases and J dropped 0 bases, with 10 bases sitting between them. Germline CDR1 MRHNA, CDR2 SNTAGT. This CDR3 comprises 15 residues. The CDR3: CASSVEASSYNEQFF. Written as DNA, the CDR3 is TGTGCCAGCAGTGTTGAAGCTAGCTCCTACAATGAGCAGTTCTTC.

V usage is TRBV7-6 and J usage is TRBJ2-7; 8 bases are a match to TRBD2. Germline V gene data show CDR1 as SGHVS and CDR2 as FNYEAQ. The CDR3 totals 16 residues. After removal of 1 base from V and 4 bases from J, the junction contained 9 bases not matched to a gene. The CDR3 sequence is CASSLVSGGPPYEQYF. CDR3 nucleotides: TGTGCCAGCAGCTTAGTATCGGGAGGGCCCCCTTACGAGCAGTACTTC.

V usage is TRBV10-1 and J usage is TRBJ2-1; the D gene is possibly TRBD2 (6 bases). Germline V gene sequence: CDR1 WNHNN, CDR2 SYGVQD (reference sequence). Trimming took 2 bases from V and 10 from J, leaving 12 bases between them. This CDR3 region has 13 residues. The CDR3 spells CASSERTGLEQFF. The CDR3 nucleotides read TGCGCCAGCAGTGAGCGCACCGGACTAGAGCAGTTCTTC.

The chain employs TRBV7-9 and TRBJ1-2, with D hard to call. V gave up 6 bases and J gave up 8 bases, with 16 bases separating them. This CDR3 spans 13 amino acids. Germline values: CDR1 SEHNR, CDR2 FQNEAQ (reference sequence). CDR3 in amino acids: CASRITQVGGYTF. CDR3 DNA: TGTGCCAGCAGGATCACCCAGGTCGGGGGCTACACCTTC.

In DNA form, the CDR3 reads TGTGCCAGTCAGGACAGGGCCAATCAGCCCCAGCATTTT. Its protein product is CASQDRANQPQHF. V is TRBV19 and J is TRBJ1-5, with TRBD1 matching 8 bases. Germline CDR1 is LNHDA and CDR2 is SQIVND (reference sequence). With 8 bases clipped from V and 3 bases from J, the junction kept 3 bases outside the gene matches. CDR3 size: 13 residues.

The chain carries TRBV30 and TRBJ1-5, with D perhaps matching TRBD1 (6 bases). With 3 bases removed from V and 6 bases from J, the gap between germline ends came to 12 bases. The CDR3 spans 13 residues. Germline V gives CDR1 GTSNPN, CDR2 SVGIG (reference sequence). The CDR3 spells CAWSGQTGQPQHF. The CDR3 DNA reads TGTGCCTGGAGCGGACAGACAGGTCAGCCCCAGCATTTT.

The chain employs TRBV18 and TRBJ1-3, with D uncertain. Trimming cost V 0 bases and J 1 base, with 7 bases left between them. Germline lookup yields CDR1 KGHSH and CDR2 LQKENI. The CDR3 length is 15 residues. CDR3 DNA sequence: TGTGCCAGCTCACCACCCGCGGGGTCTGGAAACACCATATATTTT. This codes for CASSPPAGSGNTIYF.

This chain uses TRBV18 with TRBJ2-7; 7 nucleotides agree with TRBD2. This CDR3 is 15 amino acids long. J lost 7 bases, V lost 0 bases, and 9 bases had no gene match. CDR1 is KGHSH, CDR2 LQKENI, per germline. The CDR3 is CASSPPAGAPGEQYF. The CDR3 nucleotides are TGTGCCAGCTCACCACCGGCGGGAGCCCCTGGGGAGCAGTACTTC.

The gene calls are TRBV28 and TRBJ1-2, with TRBD1 identical over 7 bases. CDR1 and CDR2 (germline): MDHEN, SYDVKM. Unmatched junction bases numbered 12, after V lost 7 bases and J lost 7 bases. The length of the CDR3 is 14 residues. The CDR3 DNA follows: TGTGCCAGCACCTTAGGGGGCGCATCGGGTGGCTACACCTTC. Translation gives CASTLGGASGGYTF.

The chain has TRBV6-2 or TRBV6-3 and TRBJ1-2; D may be TRBD1 (5 bases). Trimming shortened V by 2 bases and J by 8 bases, and 9 bases separated the two germline ends. Germline V gene sequence: CDR1 MNHEY, CDR2 SVGEGT. The CDR3 totals 12 residues. The CDR3 sequence: CASSYEGRGYTF. CDR3 sequence (DNA): TGTGCCAGCAGTTACGAGGGGCGCGGCTACACCTTC.

The chain carries TRBV7-3 and TRBJ2-1, with D possibly TRBD2 on 6 matching bases. Trimming removed 5 bases from V and 4 bases from J, with 12 bases in between. There are 14 residues in the CDR3. CDR1 is SGHTA and CDR2 is FQGTGA in the germline V gene. The CDR3 bases are TGTGCCAGCAGCCGCGGGACTTCTTACAATGAGCAGTTCTTC. Its protein product is CASSRGTSYNEQFF.

This sequence joins TRBV9 and TRBJ2-1; D ambiguous. Per germline, CDR1 SGDLS and CDR2 YYNGEE. V gave up 3 bases and J gave up 9 bases, with 7 bases separating them. The CDR3 is made up of 11 amino acids. The CDR3 DNA follows: TGTGCCAGCAGCGGGGCATCTGAGCAGTTCTTC. This gives the protein CASSGASEQFF.